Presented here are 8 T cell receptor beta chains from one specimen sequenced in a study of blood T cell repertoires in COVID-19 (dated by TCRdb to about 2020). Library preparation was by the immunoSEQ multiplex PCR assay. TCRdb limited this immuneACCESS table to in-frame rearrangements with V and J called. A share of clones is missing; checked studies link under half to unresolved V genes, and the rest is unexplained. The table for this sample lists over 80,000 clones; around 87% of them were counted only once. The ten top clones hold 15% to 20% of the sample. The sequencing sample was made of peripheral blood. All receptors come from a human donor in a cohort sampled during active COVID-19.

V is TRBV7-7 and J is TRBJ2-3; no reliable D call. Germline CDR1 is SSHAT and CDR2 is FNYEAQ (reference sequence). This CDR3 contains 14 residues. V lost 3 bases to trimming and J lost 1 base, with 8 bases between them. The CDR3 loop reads CASSFQVGTDTQYF. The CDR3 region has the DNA TGTGCCAGCAGCTTCCAGGTTGGCACAGATACGCAGTATTTT.

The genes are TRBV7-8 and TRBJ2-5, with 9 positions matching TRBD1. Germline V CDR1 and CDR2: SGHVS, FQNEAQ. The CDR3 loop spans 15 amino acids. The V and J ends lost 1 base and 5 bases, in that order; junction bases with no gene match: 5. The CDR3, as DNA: TGTGCCAGCAGCTTAGTAACAGGGGGCGCGGAGACCCAGTACTTC. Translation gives CASSLVTGGAETQYF. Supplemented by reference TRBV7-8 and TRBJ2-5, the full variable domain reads GAGVSQSPRYKVAKRGQDVALRCDPISGHVSLFWYQQALGQGPEFLTYFQNEAQLDKSGLPSDRFFAERPEGSVSTLKIQRTQQEDSAVYLCASSLVTGGAETQYFGPGTRLLVL.

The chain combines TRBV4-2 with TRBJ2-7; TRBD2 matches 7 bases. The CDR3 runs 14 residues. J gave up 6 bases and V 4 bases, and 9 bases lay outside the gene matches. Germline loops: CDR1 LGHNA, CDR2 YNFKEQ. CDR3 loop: CASSPRGRAPEQYF. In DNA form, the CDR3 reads TGTGCCAGCAGCCCGAGAGGGAGGGCCCCCGAGCAGTACTTC.

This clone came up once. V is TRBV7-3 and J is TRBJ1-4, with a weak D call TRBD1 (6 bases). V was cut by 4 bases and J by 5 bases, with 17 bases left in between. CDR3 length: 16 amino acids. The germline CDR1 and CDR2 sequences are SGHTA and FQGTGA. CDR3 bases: TGTGCCAGCAGCTCCGTAGAGGGGGATCTAAATGAAAAACTGTTTTTT. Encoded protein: CASSSVEGDLNEKLFF.

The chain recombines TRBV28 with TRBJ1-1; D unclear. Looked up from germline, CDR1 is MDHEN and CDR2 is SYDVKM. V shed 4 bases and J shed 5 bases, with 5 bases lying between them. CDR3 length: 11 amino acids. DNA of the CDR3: TGTGCCAGCAGTTCGCGGACTGAAGCTTTCTTT. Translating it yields CASSSRTEAFF.

This CDR3 reads CASSSRVVRGTGELFF. CDR3 bases: TGTGCCAGCAGTTCCCGAGTAGTACGGGGAACCGGGGAGCTGTTTTTT. The chain employs TRBV5-8 and TRBJ2-2; weak D call: TRBD2 (5 bases). Trimming pared 5 bases from V and 5 bases from J, leaving 19 bases between. Germline values: CDR1 SGHTS, CDR2 YDEGEE. This CDR3 contains 16 residues.

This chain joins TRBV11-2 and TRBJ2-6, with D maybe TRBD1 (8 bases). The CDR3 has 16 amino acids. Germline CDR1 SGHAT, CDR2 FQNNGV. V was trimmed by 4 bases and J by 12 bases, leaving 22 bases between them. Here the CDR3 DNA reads TGTGCCAGCAGCTCTCTCCGGGGGGACAGGCCCCCCGTCCTGACTTTC. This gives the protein CASSSLRGDRPPVLTF.

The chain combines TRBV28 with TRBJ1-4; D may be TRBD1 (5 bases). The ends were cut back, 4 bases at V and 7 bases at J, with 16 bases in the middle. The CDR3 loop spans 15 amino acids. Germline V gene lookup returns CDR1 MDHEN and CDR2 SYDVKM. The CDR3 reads CASSSLGGGGEKLFF. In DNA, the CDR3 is TGTGCCAGCAGTTCCTTGGGGGGGGGAGGTGAAAAACTGTTTTTT. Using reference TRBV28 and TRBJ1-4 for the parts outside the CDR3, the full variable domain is DVKVTQSSRYLVKRTGEKVFLECVQDMDHENMFWYRQDPGLGLRLIYFSYDVKMKEKGDIPEGYSVSREKKERFSLILESASTNQTSMYLCASSSLGGGGEKLFFGSGTQLSVL.